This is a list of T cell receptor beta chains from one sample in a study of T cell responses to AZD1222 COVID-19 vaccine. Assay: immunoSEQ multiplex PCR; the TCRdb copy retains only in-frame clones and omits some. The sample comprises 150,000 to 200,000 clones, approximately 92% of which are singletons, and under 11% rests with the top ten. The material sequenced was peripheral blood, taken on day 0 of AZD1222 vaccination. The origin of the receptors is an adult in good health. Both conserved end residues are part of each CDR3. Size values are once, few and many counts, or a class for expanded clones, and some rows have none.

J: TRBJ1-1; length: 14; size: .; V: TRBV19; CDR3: CASRDGLGDTEAFF
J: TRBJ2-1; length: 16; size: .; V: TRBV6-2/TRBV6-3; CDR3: CASSPTSGAPYNEQFF
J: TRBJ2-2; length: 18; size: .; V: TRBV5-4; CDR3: CASSFPAFGRENTGELFF
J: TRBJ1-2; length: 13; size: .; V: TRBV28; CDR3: CASSSGERDGYTF
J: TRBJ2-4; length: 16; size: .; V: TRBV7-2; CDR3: CASSLVSVAGGNIQYF
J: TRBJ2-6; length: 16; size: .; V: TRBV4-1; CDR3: CASSQEPGSGANVLTF
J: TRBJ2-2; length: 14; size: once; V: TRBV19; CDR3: CASRGSGDTGELFF
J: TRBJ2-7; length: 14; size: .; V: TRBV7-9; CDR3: CASSLGQAQGEQYF
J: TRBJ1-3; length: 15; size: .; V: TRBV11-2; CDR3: CASSFGQGPLWTIYF
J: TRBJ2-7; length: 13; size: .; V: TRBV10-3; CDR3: CAISEGGADEQYF
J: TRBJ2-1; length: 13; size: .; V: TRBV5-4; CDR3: CASSPRTSHEQFF
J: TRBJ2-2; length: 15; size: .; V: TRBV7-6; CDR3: CASSLAASGTGELFF
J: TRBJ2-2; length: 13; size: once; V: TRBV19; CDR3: CASSTSVTGELFF
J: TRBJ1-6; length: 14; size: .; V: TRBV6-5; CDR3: CASSYEHVNSPLHF
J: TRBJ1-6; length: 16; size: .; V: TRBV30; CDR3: CAWSPRRGDGYSPLHF
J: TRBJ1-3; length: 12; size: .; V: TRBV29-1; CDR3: CSAVFSGNTIYF
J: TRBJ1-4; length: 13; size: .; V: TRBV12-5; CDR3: CASGLGGHEKLFF
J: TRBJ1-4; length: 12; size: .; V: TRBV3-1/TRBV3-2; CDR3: CASRSGGEKLFF
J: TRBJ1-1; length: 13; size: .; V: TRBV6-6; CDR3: CASSPPSTAEAFF
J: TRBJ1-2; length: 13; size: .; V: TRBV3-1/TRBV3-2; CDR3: CASSQGTGRGYTF
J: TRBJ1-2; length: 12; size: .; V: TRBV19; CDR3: CASKETGYGYTF
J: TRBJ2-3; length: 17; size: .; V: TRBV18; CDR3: CASSPGNSGRGTDTQYF
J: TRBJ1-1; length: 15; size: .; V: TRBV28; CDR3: CASSSPTGGRTEAFF
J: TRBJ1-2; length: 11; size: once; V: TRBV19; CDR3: CATTTGGGYTF
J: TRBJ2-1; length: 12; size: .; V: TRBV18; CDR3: CASSPIANEQFF
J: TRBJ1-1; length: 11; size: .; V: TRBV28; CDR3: CATQMNTEAFF
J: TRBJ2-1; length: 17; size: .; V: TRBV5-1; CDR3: CASSLVRGSGSYNEQFF
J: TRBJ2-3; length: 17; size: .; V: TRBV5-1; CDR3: CASSFSLAGAGTDTQYF
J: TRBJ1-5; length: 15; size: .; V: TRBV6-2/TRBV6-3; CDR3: CASSTVTDSNQPQHF
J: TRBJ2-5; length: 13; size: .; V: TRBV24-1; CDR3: CATSDFGEETQYF
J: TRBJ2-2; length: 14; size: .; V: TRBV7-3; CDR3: CASSSGTVPRELFF
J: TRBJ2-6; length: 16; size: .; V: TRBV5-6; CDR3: CASSSDGNSGANVLTF
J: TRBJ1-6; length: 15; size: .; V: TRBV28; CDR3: CASSPLLGASSPLHF
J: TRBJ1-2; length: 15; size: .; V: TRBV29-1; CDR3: CSVDSGAGRIYGYTF
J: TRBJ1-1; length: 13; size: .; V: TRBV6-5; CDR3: CASSYTDSTEAFF
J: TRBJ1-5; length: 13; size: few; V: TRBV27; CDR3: CASSFLANQPQHF
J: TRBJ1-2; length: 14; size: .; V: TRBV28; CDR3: CASSPSGTKAGYTF
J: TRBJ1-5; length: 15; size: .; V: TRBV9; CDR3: CASSPRMNDIAPQHF
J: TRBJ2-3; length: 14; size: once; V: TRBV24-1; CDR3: CATSDPRATDTQYF
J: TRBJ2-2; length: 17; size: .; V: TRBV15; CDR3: CATSRAWGPKNTGELFF
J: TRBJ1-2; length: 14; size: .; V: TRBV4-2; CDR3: CASSQDGLSYGYTF
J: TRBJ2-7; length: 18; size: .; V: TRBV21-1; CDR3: CASSTRGTGRVLPYEQYF
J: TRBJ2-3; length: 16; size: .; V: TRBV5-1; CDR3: CASSWTSGRDTDTQYF
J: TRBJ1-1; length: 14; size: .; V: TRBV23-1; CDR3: CASSQSEGFTEAFF
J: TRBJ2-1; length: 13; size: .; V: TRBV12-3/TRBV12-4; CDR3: CASRPGDHNEQFF
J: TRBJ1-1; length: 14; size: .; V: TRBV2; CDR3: CASTADGVNTEAFF
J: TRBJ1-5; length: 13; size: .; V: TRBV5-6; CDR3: CASSGGENQPQHF